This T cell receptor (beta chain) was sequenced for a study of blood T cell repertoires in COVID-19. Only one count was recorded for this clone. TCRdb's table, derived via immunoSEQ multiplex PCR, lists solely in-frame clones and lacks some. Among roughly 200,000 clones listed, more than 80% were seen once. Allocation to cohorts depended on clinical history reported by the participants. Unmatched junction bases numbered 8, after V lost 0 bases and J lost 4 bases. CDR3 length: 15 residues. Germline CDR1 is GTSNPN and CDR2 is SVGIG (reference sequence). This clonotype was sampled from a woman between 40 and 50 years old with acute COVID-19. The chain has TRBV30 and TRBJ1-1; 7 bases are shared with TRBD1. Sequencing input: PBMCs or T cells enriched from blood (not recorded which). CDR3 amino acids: CAWSVRAGGSTEAFF. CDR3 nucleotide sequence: TGTGCCTGGAGTGTACGGGCAGGGGGGAGCACTGAAGCTTTCTTT.